Listed below are T cell receptor beta chains from one sample, sequenced in a study of blood T cell repertoires in COVID-19. Libraries were prepared by immunoSEQ multiplex PCR; TCRdb keeps only in-frame clonotypes and omits some of them. Of about 54,000 clones listed, more than 70% are singletons. Sequences were obtained from peripheral blood. The receptor source for this set is a middle-aged man with active COVID-19. Each CDR3 is given with its conserved first and last residue. Each record gives: clone size, V gene, J gene, CDR3 protein. The size field is filled for only some rows; it gives once, few, many or a size class.

clone size: -; V gene: TRBV7-3; J gene: TRBJ2-6; CDR3 protein: CASSSLSGANVLTF
clone size: few; V gene: TRBV10-1; J gene: TRBJ2-7; CDR3 protein: CASSEGLQVYEQYF
clone size: -; V gene: TRBV10-1; J gene: TRBJ2-3; CDR3 protein: CASSDGIAVDTDTQYF
clone size: -; V gene: TRBV7-9; J gene: TRBJ2-6; CDR3 protein: CASTLSESGANVLTF
clone size: -; V gene: TRBV27; J gene: TRBJ2-2; CDR3 protein: CASSNSRDLNTGELFF
clone size: -; V gene: TRBV19; J gene: TRBJ1-2; CDR3 protein: CASSPADTGGGYTF
clone size: -; V gene: TRBV3-1/TRBV3-2; J gene: TRBJ1-2; CDR3 protein: CASSQGPGQGSWGYTF
clone size: -; V gene: TRBV3-1/TRBV3-2; J gene: TRBJ1-6; CDR3 protein: CASSDTGFFFSYNSPLHF
clone size: -; V gene: TRBV3-1/TRBV3-2; J gene: TRBJ1-1; CDR3 protein: CASSQPGGRTNTEAFF
clone size: -; V gene: TRBV28; J gene: TRBJ1-1; CDR3 protein: CASSFRGMYTEAFF
clone size: -; V gene: TRBV28; J gene: TRBJ1-5; CDR3 protein: CASSVDTAIQPQHF
clone size: -; V gene: TRBV28; J gene: TRBJ2-1; CDR3 protein: CASTHGTGARREQFF
clone size: -; V gene: TRBV11-2; J gene: TRBJ2-1; CDR3 protein: CASAGGPSHEQFF
clone size: once; V gene: TRBV18; J gene: TRBJ2-5; CDR3 protein: CASSPGPQETQYF
clone size: -; V gene: TRBV6-1; J gene: TRBJ2-3; CDR3 protein: CASSEDTTLNTQYF
clone size: -; V gene: TRBV10-2; J gene: TRBJ2-1; CDR3 protein: CASGQGSEQFF
clone size: -; V gene: TRBV5-1; J gene: TRBJ1-2; CDR3 protein: CASSLAGQGAYGYTF
clone size: -; V gene: TRBV5-1; J gene: TRBJ2-4; CDR3 protein: CASNPGQGANIQYF
clone size: -; V gene: TRBV5-1; J gene: TRBJ2-3; CDR3 protein: CASSLPRGDTQYF
clone size: once; V gene: TRBV2; J gene: TRBJ2-2; CDR3 protein: CASSAEQGKVFF
clone size: -; V gene: TRBV5-5; J gene: TRBJ1-2; CDR3 protein: CASGATNYGYTF
clone size: -; V gene: TRBV6-5; J gene: TRBJ1-1; CDR3 protein: CASSYNRGHTEAFF
clone size: -; V gene: TRBV28; J gene: TRBJ1-1; CDR3 protein: CASREDTTRFF
clone size: -; V gene: TRBV5-1; J gene: TRBJ1-6; CDR3 protein: CASSSGDSPLHF
clone size: -; V gene: TRBV2; J gene: TRBJ2-1; CDR3 protein: CASSEAAGLNYNEQFF
clone size: -; V gene: TRBV30; J gene: TRBJ1-5; CDR3 protein: CAWSENSYSNQPQHF
clone size: -; V gene: TRBV25-1; J gene: TRBJ2-5; CDR3 protein: CASSDGIGWRETQYF
clone size: -; V gene: TRBV19; J gene: TRBJ2-7; CDR3 protein: CDGYEQYF
clone size: few; V gene: TRBV4-2; J gene: TRBJ2-1; CDR3 protein: CASSRTTSASGDEQFF
clone size: -; V gene: TRBV7-6; J gene: TRBJ2-5; CDR3 protein: CASSLDRVRETQYF
clone size: -; V gene: TRBV28; J gene: TRBJ2-1; CDR3 protein: CASSIPTSFSYNEQFF
clone size: -; V gene: TRBV28; J gene: TRBJ2-7; CDR3 protein: CASSSAGVFDYEQYF
clone size: -; V gene: TRBV27; J gene: TRBJ2-1; CDR3 protein: CASSTPRDRGYNEQFF
clone size: once; V gene: TRBV29-1; J gene: TRBJ1-1; CDR3 protein: CSVARTEAFF
clone size: few; V gene: TRBV19; J gene: TRBJ2-2; CDR3 protein: CASSIGWGAGELFF